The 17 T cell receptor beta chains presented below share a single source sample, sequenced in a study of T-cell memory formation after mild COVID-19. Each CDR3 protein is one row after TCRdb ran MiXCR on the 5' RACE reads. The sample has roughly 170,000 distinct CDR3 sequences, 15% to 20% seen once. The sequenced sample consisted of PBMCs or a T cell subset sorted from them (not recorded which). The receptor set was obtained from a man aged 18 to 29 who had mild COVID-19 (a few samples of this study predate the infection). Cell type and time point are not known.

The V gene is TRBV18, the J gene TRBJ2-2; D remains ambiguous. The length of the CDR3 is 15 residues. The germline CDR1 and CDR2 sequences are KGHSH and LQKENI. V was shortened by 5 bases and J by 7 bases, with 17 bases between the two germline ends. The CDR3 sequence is CASSSILVGSGELFF. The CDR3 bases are TGTGCCAGCTCATCCATCCTCGTCGGAAGCGGGGAGCTGTTTTTT.

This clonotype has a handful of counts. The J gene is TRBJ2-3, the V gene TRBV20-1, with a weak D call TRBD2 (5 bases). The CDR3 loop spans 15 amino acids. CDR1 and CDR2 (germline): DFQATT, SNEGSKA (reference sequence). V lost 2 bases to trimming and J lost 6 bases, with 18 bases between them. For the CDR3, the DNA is TGCAGTGCTAGACCACGGGGTGGGGTCGGGGATACGCAGTATTTT. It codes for CSARPRGGVGDTQYF.

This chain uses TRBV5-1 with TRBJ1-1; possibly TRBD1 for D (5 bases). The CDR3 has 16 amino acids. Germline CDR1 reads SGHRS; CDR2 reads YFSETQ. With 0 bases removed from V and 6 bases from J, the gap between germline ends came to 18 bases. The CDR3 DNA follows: TGCGCCAGCAGCTTGGTAGTCGGGGGATTATTCTCTGAAGCTTTCTTT. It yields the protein CASSLVVGGLFSEAFF.

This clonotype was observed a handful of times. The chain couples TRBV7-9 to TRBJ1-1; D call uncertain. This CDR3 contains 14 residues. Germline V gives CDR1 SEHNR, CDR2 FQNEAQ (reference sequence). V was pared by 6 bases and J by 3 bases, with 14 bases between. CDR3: CASRVGSADTEAFF. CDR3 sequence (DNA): TGTGCCAGCAGGGTGGGCAGTGCGGACACTGAAGCTTTCTTT.

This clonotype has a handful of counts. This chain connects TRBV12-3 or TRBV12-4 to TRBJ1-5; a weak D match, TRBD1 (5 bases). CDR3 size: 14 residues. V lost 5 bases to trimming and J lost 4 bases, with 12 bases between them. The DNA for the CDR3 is TGTGCCAGCAGTCCCCCCGGGGGTAATCAGCCCCAGCATTTT. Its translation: CASSPPGGNQPQHF.

The CDR3 DNA is TGTGCCAGCAGCGTCAGGGAGGGAAACTATGGCTACACCTTC. Encoded protein: CASSVREGNYGYTF. The chain has TRBV9 and TRBJ1-2; D perhaps matches TRBD1 (5 bases). This CDR3 has 14 amino acids. The V and J ends lost 2 bases and 2 bases respectively, with 10 bases between them. The germline gives CDR1 SGDLS, CDR2 YYNGEE.

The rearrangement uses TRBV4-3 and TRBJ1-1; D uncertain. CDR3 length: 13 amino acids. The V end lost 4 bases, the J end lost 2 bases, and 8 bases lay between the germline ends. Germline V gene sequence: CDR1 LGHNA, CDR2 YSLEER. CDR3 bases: TGCGCCAGCAGCCCCCTCTTCAACACTGAAGCTTTCTTT. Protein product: CASSPLFNTEAFF.

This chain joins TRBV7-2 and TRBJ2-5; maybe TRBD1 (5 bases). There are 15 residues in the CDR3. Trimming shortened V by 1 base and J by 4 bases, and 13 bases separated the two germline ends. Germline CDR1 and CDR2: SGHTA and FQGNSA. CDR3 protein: CASSLVRARLETQYF. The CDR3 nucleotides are TGTGCCAGCAGCTTAGTCAGGGCGAGACTAGAGACCCAGTACTTC.

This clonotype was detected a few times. The CDR3 loop is CASSLGDMNTGELFF. In DNA form, the CDR3 reads TGTGCCAGCAGCTTAGGGGACATGAACACCGGGGAGCTGTTTTTT. V gene TRBV7-2 combines with J gene TRBJ2-2; D is perhaps TRBD1 (6 bases). This CDR3 has 15 residues. The germline gives CDR1 SGHTA, CDR2 FQGNSA. V lost 1 base to trimming and J lost 1 base, with 7 bases between them.

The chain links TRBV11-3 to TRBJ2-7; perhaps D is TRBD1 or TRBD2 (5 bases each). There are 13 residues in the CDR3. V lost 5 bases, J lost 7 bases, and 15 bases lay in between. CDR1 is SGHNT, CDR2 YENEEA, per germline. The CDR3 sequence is CASSRDLFGEQYF. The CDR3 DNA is TGTGCCAGCAGCCGGGACCTCTTCGGGGAGCAGTACTTC.

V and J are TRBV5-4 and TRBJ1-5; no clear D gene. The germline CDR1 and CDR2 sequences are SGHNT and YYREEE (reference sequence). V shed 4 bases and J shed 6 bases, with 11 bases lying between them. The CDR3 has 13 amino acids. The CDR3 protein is CASSPDMGQPQHF. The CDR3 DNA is TGTGCCAGCAGCCCTGACATGGGTCAGCCCCAGCATTTT.

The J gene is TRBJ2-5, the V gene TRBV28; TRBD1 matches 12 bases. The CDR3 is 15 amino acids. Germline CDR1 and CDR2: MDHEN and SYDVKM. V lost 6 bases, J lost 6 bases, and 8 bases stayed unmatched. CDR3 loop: CASRTGGQGAKTQYF. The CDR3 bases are TGTGCCAGCAGGACTGGGGGACAGGGGGCGAAGACCCAGTACTTC.

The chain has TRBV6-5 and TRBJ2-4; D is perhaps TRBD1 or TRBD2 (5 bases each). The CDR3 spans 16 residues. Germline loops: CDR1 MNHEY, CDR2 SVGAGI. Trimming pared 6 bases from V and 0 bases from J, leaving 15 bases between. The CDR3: CASSVKRGTAKNIQYF. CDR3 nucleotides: TGTGCCAGCAGCGTTAAGAGGGGTACAGCCAAAAACATTCAGTACTTC.

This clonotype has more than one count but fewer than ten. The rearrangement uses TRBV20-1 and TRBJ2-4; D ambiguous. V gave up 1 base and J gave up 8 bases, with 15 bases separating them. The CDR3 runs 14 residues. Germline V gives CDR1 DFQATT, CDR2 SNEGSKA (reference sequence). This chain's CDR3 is CSARVRSRAHIQYF. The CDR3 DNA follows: TGCAGTGCTAGAGTAAGGTCCCGCGCGCACATTCAGTACTTC.

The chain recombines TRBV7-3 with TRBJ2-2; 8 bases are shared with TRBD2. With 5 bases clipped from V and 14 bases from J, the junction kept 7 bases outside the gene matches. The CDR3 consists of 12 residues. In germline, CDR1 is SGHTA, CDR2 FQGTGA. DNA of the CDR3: TGTGCCAGCAGCCCCCTCCGGGGGGGCCTGTTTTTT. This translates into CASSPLRGGLFF.

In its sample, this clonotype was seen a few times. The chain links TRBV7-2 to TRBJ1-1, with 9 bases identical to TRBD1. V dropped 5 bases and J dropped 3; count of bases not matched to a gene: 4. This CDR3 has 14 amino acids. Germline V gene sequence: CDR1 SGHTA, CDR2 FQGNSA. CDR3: CASSRGQGYTEAFF. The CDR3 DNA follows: TGTGCCAGCAGCCGCGGACAGGGGTACACTGAAGCTTTCTTT.

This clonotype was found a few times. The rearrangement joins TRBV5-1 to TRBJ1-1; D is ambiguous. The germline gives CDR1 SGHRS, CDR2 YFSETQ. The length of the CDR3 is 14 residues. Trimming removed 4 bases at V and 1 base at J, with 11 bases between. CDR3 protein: CASSRMPGNTEAFF. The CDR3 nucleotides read TGCGCCAGCAGCCGGATGCCAGGGAACACTGAAGCTTTCTTT.